These 10 T cell receptor beta chains originate from one sample sequenced in a study of OX40 agonist ivuxolimab in advanced cancers. Sequencing used immunoSEQ multiplex PCR; TCRdb keeps in-frame clones, though not all of them. The sample contains under 150,000 clones, just over 90% of which appear only once. Source: CD4+ or CD8+ T cells sorted from blood, taken in a trial of the OX40 agonist ivuxolimab. The source is an adult with an advanced solid tumor such as melanoma, head and neck, liver or kidney cancer.

The rearrangement links TRBV9 to TRBJ2-7, with 8 bases fitting TRBD2. The junction had 7 bases not matched to a gene; V was cut back by 7 bases and J by 1 base. The CDR3 is 14 residues long. Germline V gene lookup returns CDR1 SGDLS and CDR2 YYNGEE. In DNA, the CDR3 is TGTGCCAGCCCAGAGTTAGCGGGATCCTACGAGCAGTACTTC. Its protein is CASPELAGSYEQYF.

This chain uses TRBV19 with TRBJ1-5; no firm D call. The CDR3 covers 17 residues. V was shortened by 2 bases and J by 9 bases, with 23 bases between the two germline ends. CDR1 and CDR2 (germline): LNHDA, SQIVND (reference sequence). CDR3 bases: TGTGCCAGTAGTATATTACCGGCCACCATTAGTTACCCGCCCCAGCATTTT. Amino acids: CASSILPATISYPPQHF.

The J gene is TRBJ1-5, the V gene TRBV6-1; the D gene is possibly TRBD1 (5 bases). Per germline, CDR1 MNHNS and CDR2 SASEGT. CDR3 size: 14 residues. Trimming stripped 2 bases from V and 2 bases from J, with 7 bases between. The CDR3 region is CASSERGGNQPQHF. CDR3 DNA sequence: TGTGCCAGCAGTGAAAGGGGTGGCAATCAGCCCCAGCATTTT.

The chain recombines TRBV9 with TRBJ2-1, with 8 bases identical to TRBD2. V was pared by 4 bases and J by 7 bases, with 16 bases of the junction left unmatched. Germline V gene sequence: CDR1 SGDLS, CDR2 YYNGEE. The CDR3 length is 17 residues. The CDR3 sequence: CASSPPAGQRELNEQFF. The CDR3 DNA sequence: TGTGCCAGCAGCCCCCCGGCGGGCCAGCGGGAGTTGAATGAGCAGTTCTTC.

The chain has TRBV7-3 and TRBJ1-1; D not resolved. The CDR3 extends over 13 amino acids. The germline V gene has CDR1 SGHTA and CDR2 FQGTGA. Trimming shortened V by 5 bases and J by 2 bases, and 9 bases separated the two germline ends. The CDR3 loop reads CASSPDSNTEAFF. DNA for the CDR3: TGTGCCAGCAGCCCCGACTCAAACACTGAAGCTTTCTTT.

The table lists this clone with a few counts. J is TRBJ1-1 and V is TRBV19, with 8 bases fitting TRBD1. CDR3 size: 15 residues. With V trimmed by 4 bases and J by 2 bases, 6 bases remained unmatched. Germline V gene sequence: CDR1 LNHDA, CDR2 SQIVND (reference sequence). CDR3 loop: CASSNQGALNTEAFF. CDR3 in DNA: TGTGCCAGTAGTAACCAGGGGGCCCTCAACACTGAAGCTTTCTTT.

On this clone: No DNA is shown, since the ends of the CDR3 on it are uncertain; the CDR3 is the one TCRdb lists. The chain couples TRBV2 to TRBJ2-7. The CDR3 spans 13 residues, counting both ends. Germline CDR1 reads SNHLY; CDR2 reads FYNNEI. CDR3 protein: CASILGPSYEQYF.

This chain joins TRBV28 and TRBJ1-4, with TRBD1 matching 9 bases. CDR1 is MDHEN and CDR2 is SYDVKM in the germline V gene. This CDR3 contains 14 residues. The junction had 4 bases not matched to a gene; V was cut back by 3 bases and J by 8 bases. CDR3 sequence: CASSFSDRGEKLFF. CDR3 nucleotide sequence: TGTGCCAGCAGTTTCAGCGACAGGGGGGAAAAACTGTTTTTT.

The chain couples TRBV7-9 to TRBJ2-1; D gene unclear. With 5 bases removed from V and 10 bases from J, the gap between germline ends came to 9 bases. This CDR3 is built from 11 residues. Germline V gene sequence: CDR1 SEHNR, CDR2 FQNEAQ (reference sequence). CDR3 residues: CASSPAAEQFF. The CDR3 bases are TGTGCCAGCAGCCCCGCCGCCGAGCAGTTCTTC.

The chain has TRBV27 and TRBJ1-5, with D unclear. V lost 10 bases, J lost 0 bases, and 19 bases lay in between. Germline CDR1 and CDR2: MNHEY and SMNVEV (reference sequence). The CDR3 covers 16 residues. Here the CDR3 DNA reads TGTGCCATCCCGCCCAGGACTGTTCATAGCAATCAGCCCCAGCATTTT. Amino acids: CAIPPRTVHSNQPQHF.